Shown below are 24 T cell receptor beta chains from a single sample sequenced in a study of blood T cell repertoires in COVID-19. TCRdb keeps only in-frame clones here, not all; method: immunoSEQ multiplex PCR. The data contain 450,000 to 500,000 clones, about nine tenths of them singletons. The sample was PBMCs or T cells enriched from blood (not recorded which). Every receptor here comes from a woman aged 55-69 years who had recovered from COVID-19.

The genes are TRBV6-1 and TRBJ1-6; 11 positions match TRBD1. Germline assignment: CDR1 MNHNS and CDR2 SASEGT. V shed 4 bases and J 9 bases; nucleotides not matched to a gene: 8. This CDR3 has 16 amino acids. CDR3 nucleotides: TGTGCCAGCAGTGGGACAGGGGGCTACTGGGGTTCACCCCTCCACTTT. Residues: CASSGTGGYWGSPLHF.

Of note for this clone: Other DNA sequences in this specimen translate into the identical CDR3. V is TRBV19 and J is TRBJ2-7; 7 nucleotides match TRBD1. V lost 5 bases to trimming and J lost 2 bases; unmatched junction nucleotides: 3. CDR1 and CDR2 from the germline V gene are LNHDA and SQIVND (reference sequence). The CDR3 runs 13 residues. CDR3 in DNA: TGTGCCAGTAGTCGGGACAGCACCTACGAGCAGTACTTC. Protein product: CASSRDSTYEQYF.

J is TRBJ1-2 and V is TRBV6-5, with D tentatively TRBD1 (6 bases). Trimming cost V 5 bases and J 8 bases, with 12 bases left between them. CDR1 and CDR2 (germline): MNHEY, SVGAGI. This CDR3 spans 12 amino acids. CDR3 region: CASSTQGVGYTF. The CDR3 nucleotides read TGTGCCAGCAGTACACAGGGTGTCGGCTACACCTTC.

The gene calls are TRBV4-1 and TRBJ1-1, with 8 bases identical to TRBD1. V was pared by 4 bases and J by 1 base, with 2 bases of the junction left unmatched. The CDR3 totals 14 residues. Germline CDR1 is MGHRA and CDR2 is YSYEKL. As DNA, the CDR3 is TGCGCCAGCAGCCTGGGACAGGCGAACACTGAAGCTTTCTTT. The encoded protein is CASSLGQANTEAFF.

The chain is built from TRBV11-2 and TRBJ2-5; 8 bases match TRBD1. Germline V gene lookup returns CDR1 SGHAT and CDR2 FQNNGV. The CDR3 has 18 amino acids. Trimming removed 7 bases from V and 4 bases from J; junction bases left unmatched: 20. CDR3 in amino acids: CASTPNTFTGGRRETQYF. The CDR3 DNA sequence: TGTGCCAGCACCCCTAATACATTCACAGGGGGGAGGCGAGAGACCCAGTACTTC.

V usage is TRBV19 and J usage is TRBJ1-6; 8 nucleotides line up with TRBD1. Germline V gene sequence: CDR1 LNHDA, CDR2 SQIVND (reference sequence). The CDR3 is 15 residues long. Unmatched junction bases numbered 3, after V lost 6 bases and J lost 2 bases. CDR3 protein: CASRDRDPYNSPLHF. CDR3 coding DNA: TGTGCCAGTAGGGACAGGGATCCCTATAATTCACCCCTCCACTTT.

The chain couples TRBV3-1 (or the pseudogene TRBV3-2) to TRBJ2-2; TRBD2 matches at 10 bases. The CDR3 loop spans 16 amino acids. The junction had 6 bases not matched to a gene; V was cut back by 3 bases and J by 5 bases. CDR1 LGHDT and CDR2 YNNKEL come from the germline V gene (reference sequence). The CDR3 sequence: CASSHLAGVLTGELFF. The CDR3 DNA follows: TGTGCCAGCAGCCACCTAGCGGGGGTGCTAACCGGGGAGCTGTTTTTT.

The chain has TRBV18 and TRBJ2-1; D call uncertain. Germline-derived CDR1 and CDR2 are KGHSH and LQKENI. The CDR3 sequence is 14 residues long. Trimming stripped 2 bases from V and 9 bases from J, with 14 bases between. The CDR3 spells CASSPIPPTGEQFF. CDR3 DNA: TGTGCCAGCTCACCAATCCCCCCAACCGGTGAGCAGTTCTTC.

The chain joins TRBV24-1 to TRBJ1-2; weak D call: TRBD1 (5 bases). V was shortened by 3 bases and J by 10 bases, with 17 bases between the two germline ends. Germline CDR1 KGHDR, CDR2 SFDVKD. The CDR3 loop spans 14 amino acids. The CDR3 DNA is TGTGCCACCAGTGATACCCGGGGGTCGAGAGACTACACCTTC. It codes for CATSDTRGSRDYTF.

This rearrangement joins TRBV11-2 to TRBJ1-6; no definite D call. This CDR3 has 13 residues. V gave up 2 bases and J gave up 10 bases, with 9 bases separating them. Germline CDR1 reads SGHAT; CDR2 reads FQNNGV. CDR3 loop: CASSLKFGSPLHF. In nucleotides, the CDR3 is TGTGCCAGCAGCTTAAAATTTGGCTCACCCCTCCACTTT.

The chain combines TRBV6-1 with TRBJ1-2, with 8 bases aligning to TRBD1. The CDR3 has 13 amino acids. The V segment lost 5 bases and the J segment 4 bases; nucleotides outside the gene matches: 3. CDR1 and CDR2 from the germline V gene are MNHNS and SASEGT. This CDR3 is CASSRGTGYGYTF. The CDR3 DNA reads as TGTGCCAGCAGTAGAGGGACAGGCTATGGCTACACCTTC.

The chain employs TRBV5-1 and TRBJ1-5; TRBD1 aligns across 7 bases. J lost 5 bases, V lost 7 bases, and 3 bases had no gene match. Germline values: CDR1 SGHRS, CDR2 YFSETQ. The CDR3 is 12 residues long. The CDR3 DNA reads as TGCGCCAGCCACAGGGGATATCAGCCCCAGCATTTT. Protein sequence: CASHRGYQPQHF. Full variable domain (outside the CDR3, taken from reference TRBV5-1 and TRBJ1-5): KAGVTQTPRYLIKTRGQQVTLSCSPISGHRSVSWYQQTPGQGLQFLFEYFSETQRNKGNFPGRFSGRQFSNSRSEMNVSTLELGDSALYLCASHRGYQPQHFGDGTRLSIL.

The chain links TRBV9 to TRBJ1-3; D unclear. Germline V CDR1 and CDR2: SGDLS, YYNGEE. CDR3 size: 15 residues. The V and J ends lost 3 bases and 3 bases respectively, with 13 bases between them. Here the CDR3 reads CASSAPRTSGNTIYF. The CDR3 DNA reads as TGTGCCAGCAGCGCTCCCCGTACCAGTGGAAACACCATATATTTT.

The gene calls are TRBV5-1 and TRBJ1-2; 7 nucleotides line up with TRBD1. The CDR3 sequence is 14 residues long. The J segment lost 3 bases and the V segment lost 4 bases, leaving 6 bases of the junction unmatched. Germline V gene data show CDR1 as SGHRS and CDR2 as YFSETQ. CDR3 sequence (DNA): TGCGCCAGCAGCCTATGGGACAGAGACTATGGCTACACCTTC. It is translated as CASSLWDRDYGYTF.

This clone is a singleton in its sample. This rearrangement joins TRBV7-8 to TRBJ2-5; the match to TRBD2 covers 7 bases. With 3 bases clipped from V and 4 bases from J, the junction kept 5 bases outside the gene matches. Germline values: CDR1 SGHVS, CDR2 FQNEAQ. This CDR3 is 14 amino acids long. The CDR3 DNA sequence: TGTGCCAGCAGCTTGGCGGGGGTTTCAGAGACCCAGTACTTC. Translating it yields CASSLAGVSETQYF.

V usage is TRBV29-1 and J usage is TRBJ2-2, with D unclear. The V gene's germline CDR1 is SQVTM and CDR2 ANQGSEA. The V and J ends lost 7 bases and 6 bases respectively, with 15 bases between them. The CDR3 has 13 amino acids. The CDR3 bases are TGCAGCGCGCCGGGTCACTACCCCGGGGAGCTGTTTTTT. It encodes CSAPGHYPGELFF.

The chain combines TRBV19 with TRBJ2-1, with 8 bases matching TRBD1. With 1 base clipped from V and 7 bases from J, the junction kept 0 bases outside the gene matches. From germline, CDR1 is LNHDA and CDR2 SQIVND (reference sequence). This CDR3 has 13 residues. The CDR3 reads CASSIGQGNEQFF. CDR3 DNA sequence: TGTGCCAGTAGTATAGGACAGGGGAATGAGCAGTTCTTC.

The chain combines TRBV6-5 with TRBJ2-3; 8 nucleotides match TRBD2. V was pared by 7 bases and J by 2 bases, with 5 bases of the junction left unmatched. Germline V lookup: CDR1 MNHEY, CDR2 SVGAGI. This CDR3 is 14 amino acids long. CDR3 region: CASNGGGFTDTQYF. For the CDR3, the DNA is TGTGCCAGCAACGGCGGGGGGTTCACAGATACGCAGTATTTT.

The rearrangement joins TRBV3-1 (or the pseudogene TRBV3-2) to TRBJ1-1; TRBD1 agrees at 8 bases. V shed 4 bases, J shed 1 base, and the junction held 2 bases outside the gene matches. CDR1 is LGHDT, CDR2 YNNKEL, per germline (reference sequence). The CDR3 is made up of 14 amino acids. CDR3 in amino acids: CASSLDRGNTEAFF. CDR3 nucleotide sequence: TGTGCCAGCAGCCTTGACAGGGGGAACACTGAAGCTTTCTTT.

V gene TRBV5-1 combines with J gene TRBJ2-5; 8 bases align to TRBD2. V lost 1 base, J lost 5 bases, and 13 bases stayed unmatched. CDR1 SGHRS and CDR2 YFSETQ come from the germline V gene. This CDR3 comprises 17 residues. The CDR3 region has the DNA TGCGCCAGCAGCTTGCGTCCAGCGGGGGTCCCGGGTGAGACCCAGTACTTC. Its translation is CASSLRPAGVPGETQYF. Combining the CDR3 with reference TRBV5-1 and TRBJ2-5 gives the whole variable domain KAGVTQTPRYLIKTRGQQVTLSCSPISGHRSVSWYQQTPGQGLQFLFEYFSETQRNKGNFPGRFSGRQFSNSRSEMNVSTLELGDSALYLCASSLRPAGVPGETQYFGPGTRLLVL.

The chain uses TRBV9 and TRBJ2-5; 13 nucleotides match TRBD2. V lost 3 bases, J lost 5 bases, and 4 bases stayed unmatched. The germline gives CDR1 SGDLS, CDR2 YYNGEE. The CDR3 sequence is 15 residues long. CDR3 bases: TGTGCCAGCAGCGAGGGACTAGCGGGGCGGGAGACCCAGTACTTC. As protein: CASSEGLAGRETQYF.

The V gene is TRBV2, the J gene TRBJ2-2; 8 positions agree with TRBD2. The CDR3 extends over 14 amino acids. Losses at the gene ends were 7 bases for V and 4 bases for J; bases not matched to a gene: 5. Germline loops: CDR1 SNHLY, CDR2 FYNNEI. The CDR3 region has the DNA TGTGCCAGCAACCTCGGGGGGGCCACCGGGGAGCTGTTTTTT. Amino acid sequence: CASNLGGATGELFF. Combining the CDR3 with reference TRBV2 and TRBJ2-2 gives the whole variable domain EPEVTQTPSHQVTQMGQEVILRCVPISNHLYFYWYRQILGQKVEFLVSFYNNEISEKSEIFDDQFSVERPDGSNFTLKIRSTKLEDSAMYFCASNLGGATGELFFGEGSRLTVL.

The CDR3 reads CATSGSNGGVLEETQYF. CDR3 bases: TGTGCCACCAGCGGGTCTAACGGGGGGGTTTTAGAAGAGACCCAGTACTTC. The chain couples TRBV15 to TRBJ2-5; 8 nucleotides match TRBD2. This CDR3 spans 17 amino acids. Germline CDR1 LNHNV, CDR2 YYDKDF (reference sequence). V gave up 5 bases and J gave up 3 bases; unmatched junction bases: 14. Variable domain in full (rest from reference TRBV15 and TRBJ2-5): DAMVIQNPRYQVTQFGKPVTLSCSQTLNHNVMYWYQQKSSQAPKLLFHYYDKDFNNEADTPDNFQSRRPNTSFCFLDIRSPGLGDTAMYLCATSGSNGGVLEETQYFGPGTRLLVL.

CDR3 in DNA: TGCGCCAGCAGCTTCTCGGGATCCTACAATGAGCAGTTCTTC. It is translated as CASSFSGSYNEQFF. The V call is TRBV5-1, the J call TRBJ2-1; weak D call: TRBD2 (5 bases). The germline V gene has CDR1 SGHRS and CDR2 YFSETQ. V lost 2 bases and J lost 1, with 7 bases in between. This CDR3 region has 14 residues.